A single sample gave rise to the 16 T cell receptor beta chains below, sequenced in a study of blood T cell repertoires in COVID-19 (TCRdb year 2020). Libraries were made using the immunoSEQ multiplex PCR assay. The clones in this table, taken by TCRdb from immuneACCESS, are in-frame only. Not every clone is retained; where verified, under half of the shortfall comes from an unresolved V gene, and the cause of the rest is unknown. This sample is represented by 100,000 to 150,000 clones; around nine tenths of them were singletons. Jointly, the top ten make up about 1% of the sample. The sequencing input was peripheral blood. The receptor source for this set is a woman over 75 with acute or convalescent COVID-19.

This clone appeared a single time. This chain links TRBV2 with TRBJ2-7, with TRBD2 identical over 12 bases. From germline, CDR1 is SNHLY and CDR2 FYNNEI. The length of the CDR3 is 14 residues. Trimming cost V 8 bases and J 2 bases; bases outside gene matches: 4. The CDR3 region is CASLLAGGAYEQYF. DNA for the CDR3: TGTGCCAGCCTACTAGCGGGGGGTGCCTACGAGCAGTACTTC.

V gene TRBV7-8 combines with J gene TRBJ2-1; D perhaps matches TRBD2 (5 bases). V lost 8 bases and J 2 bases, leaving 13 bases between the germline ends. This CDR3 comprises 14 residues. Germline CDR1 is SGHVS and CDR2 is FQNEAQ. CDR3 amino acids: CASAPGNPYNEQFF. DNA for the CDR3: TGTGCCAGCGCCCCCGGGAATCCCTACAATGAGCAGTTCTTC.

The chain employs TRBV2 and TRBJ1-4; possibly TRBD1 for D (6 bases). This CDR3 has 11 amino acids. CDR1 and CDR2 (germline): SNHLY, FYNNEI. Trimming took off 6 bases at V and 8 bases at J, with 7 bases between the two ends. The CDR3 nucleotides are TGTGCCAGCAGCGACAGGGAAAAACTGTTTTTT. Translation gives CASSDREKLFF.

The chain's CDR3 is CASSPTGRSATGELFF. The CDR3 nucleotides read TGTGCCAGCAGCCCGACAGGGCGCTCGGCCACCGGGGAGCTGTTTTTT. V and J are TRBV9 and TRBJ2-2; the match to TRBD1 covers 7 bases. This CDR3 contains 16 residues. The V gene end was trimmed by 4 bases and the J gene end by 4 bases; junction bases not matched to a gene: 10. Germline CDR1 is SGDLS and CDR2 is YYNGEE.

In this sample, this clone turned up once. The J gene is TRBJ2-7, the V gene TRBV5-1, with 11 bases fitting TRBD2. Germline values: CDR1 SGHRS, CDR2 YFSETQ. V gave up 1 base and J gave up 4 bases; unmatched junction bases: 4. The CDR3 covers 15 residues. CDR3 bases: TGCGCCAGCAGCTTGACCACTAGCGGGGGTTACGAGCAGTACTTC. Its protein product is CASSLTTSGGYEQYF.

This clone occurred once. The rearrangement uses TRBV10-3 and TRBJ2-2, with D maybe TRBD2 (6 bases). V was shortened by 4 bases and J by 6 bases, with 15 bases between the two germline ends. The CDR3 has 15 residues. Germline CDR1 ENHRY, CDR2 SYGVKD. CDR3 nucleotide sequence: TGTGCCATCAGTGGCGGGGACCTAGTTGCCGGGGAGCTGTTTTTT. Its translation is CAISGGDLVAGELFF.

The V call is TRBV5-8, the J call TRBJ1-6; a weak D match, TRBD1 (6 bases). The germline V gene has CDR1 SGHTS and CDR2 YDEGEE. The CDR3 has 15 residues. Trimming pared 3 bases from V and 8 bases from J, leaving 15 bases between. CDR3 protein: CASSSEQGRYSPLHF. For the CDR3, the DNA is TGTGCCAGCAGCTCCGAACAGGGTAGATATTCACCCCTCCACTTT. The variable domain in full, with the rest retrieved from reference TRBV5-8 and TRBJ1-6, is EAGVTQSPTHLIKTRGQQATLRCSPISGHTSVYWYQQALGLGLQFLLWYDEGEERNRGNFPPRFSGRQFPNYSSELNVNALELEDSALYLCASSSEQGRYSPLHFGNGTRLTVT.

The chain is built from TRBV2 and TRBJ2-1, with 7 bases aligning to TRBD1. Looked up from germline, CDR1 is SNHLY and CDR2 is FYNNEI. This CDR3 comprises 14 residues. V shed 6 bases, J shed 8 bases, and the junction held 10 bases outside the gene matches. The CDR3: CASRAETGWHEQFF. The CDR3 region has the DNA TGTGCCAGCAGAGCAGAGACAGGGTGGCATGAGCAGTTCTTC.

The chain has TRBV5-1 and TRBJ2-1; D possibly corresponds to TRBD1 (6 bases). The CDR3 runs 16 residues. Trimming cost V 4 bases and J 0 bases, with 14 bases left between them. CDR1 is SGHRS, CDR2 YFSETQ, per germline. The CDR3 DNA reads TGCGCCAGCAGCGTCGACGGACAGAGCTCCTACAATGAGCAGTTCTTC. Translating it yields CASSVDGQSSYNEQFF.

This chain uses TRBV7-9 with TRBJ2-7; 8 nucleotides align to TRBD2. Germline CDR1 SEHNR, CDR2 FQNEAQ (reference sequence). The V gene end was trimmed by 5 bases and the J gene end by 2 bases; junction bases not matched to a gene: 14. The CDR3 runs 17 residues. CDR3 bases: TGTGCCAGCAGCCCACCGCCGTCGGTCGGGAGGGCCTACGAGCAGTACTTC. It is translated as CASSPPPSVGRAYEQYF.

This chain links TRBV28 with TRBJ1-2; no reliable D call. Germline CDR1 and CDR2: MDHEN and SYDVKM. There are 15 residues in the CDR3. The ends were cut back, 1 base at V and 2 bases at J, with 11 bases in the middle. DNA for the CDR3: TGTGCCAGCAGTTTATTTGCAGGCGCCAACTATGGCTACACCTTC. Its protein is CASSLFAGANYGYTF.

V and J are TRBV24-1 and TRBJ1-5, with D possibly being TRBD1 (6 bases). The germline V gene has CDR1 KGHDR and CDR2 SFDVKD. V was clipped by 4 bases and J by 4 bases, with 13 bases between them. The CDR3 covers 15 residues. CDR3 amino acids: CATSDQGQINQPQHF. CDR3 DNA sequence: TGTGCCACCAGTGACCAAGGACAGATAAATCAGCCCCAGCATTTT.

This chain links TRBV29-1 with TRBJ2-7; 8 bases match TRBD2. CDR1 SQVTM and CDR2 ANQGSEA come from the germline V gene. With V trimmed by 7 bases and J by 0 bases, 5 bases remained unmatched. This CDR3 has 13 amino acids. The CDR3 DNA reads as TGCAGCGCCAATAGCGGGACCTCCTACGAGCAGTACTTC. Protein product: CSANSGTSYEQYF.

The chain uses TRBV9 and TRBJ2-3; possible D gene TRBD2, 7 bases. The germline gives CDR1 SGDLS, CDR2 YYNGEE. V shed 4 bases and J shed 5 bases, with 20 bases lying between them. The CDR3 totals 16 residues. The CDR3 bases are TGTGCCAGCAGCTACAGGGAGGGCTGGGGGTTAGATACGCAGTATTTT. Protein: CASSYREGWGLDTQYF.

The rearrangement uses TRBV9 and TRBJ1-4; TRBD1 agrees at 11 bases. The CDR3 is 15 residues long. Germline-derived CDR1 and CDR2 are SGDLS and YYNGEE. Trimming cost V 0 bases and J 8 bases; bases outside gene matches: 3. The CDR3 nucleotides read TGTGCCAGCAGCGTAGCGGGACAGGGGGAGGAAAAACTGTTTTTT. Translated, it gives CASSVAGQGEEKLFF.

This rearrangement joins TRBV4-3 to TRBJ1-2; a possible D gene is TRBD1 (6 bases). The V end lost 1 base, the J end lost 2 bases, and 11 bases lay between the germline ends. CDR1 is LGHNA, CDR2 YSLEER, per germline. The CDR3 covers 15 residues. This CDR3 is CASSQGYTGNYGYTF. The CDR3 coding sequence is TGCGCCAGCAGCCAAGGTTATACAGGGAACTATGGCTACACCTTC.